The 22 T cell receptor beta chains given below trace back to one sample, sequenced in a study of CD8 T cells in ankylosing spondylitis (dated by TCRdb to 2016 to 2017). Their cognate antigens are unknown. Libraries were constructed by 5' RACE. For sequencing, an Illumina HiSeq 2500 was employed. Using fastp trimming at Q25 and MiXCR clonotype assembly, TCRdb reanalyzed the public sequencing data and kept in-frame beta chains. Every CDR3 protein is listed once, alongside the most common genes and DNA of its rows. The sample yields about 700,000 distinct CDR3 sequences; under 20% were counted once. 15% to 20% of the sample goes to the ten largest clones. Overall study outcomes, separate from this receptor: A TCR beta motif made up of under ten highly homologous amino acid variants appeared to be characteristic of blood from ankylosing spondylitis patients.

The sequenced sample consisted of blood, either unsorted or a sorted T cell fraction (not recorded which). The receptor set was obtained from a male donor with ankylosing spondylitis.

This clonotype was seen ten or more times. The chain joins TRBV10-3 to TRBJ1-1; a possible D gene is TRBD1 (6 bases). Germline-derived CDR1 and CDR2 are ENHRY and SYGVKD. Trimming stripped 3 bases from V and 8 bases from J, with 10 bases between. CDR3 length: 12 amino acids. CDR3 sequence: CAISDSTGEAFF. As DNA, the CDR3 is TGTGCCATCAGTGATTCGACAGGCGAAGCTTTCTTT.

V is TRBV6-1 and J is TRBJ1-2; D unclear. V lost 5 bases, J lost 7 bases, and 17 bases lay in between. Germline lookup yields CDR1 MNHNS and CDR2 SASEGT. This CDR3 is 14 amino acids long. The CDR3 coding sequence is TGTGCCAGCAGTCCCCGTTCAGCTGTAGGTGGCTACACCTTC. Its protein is CASSPRSAVGGYTF.

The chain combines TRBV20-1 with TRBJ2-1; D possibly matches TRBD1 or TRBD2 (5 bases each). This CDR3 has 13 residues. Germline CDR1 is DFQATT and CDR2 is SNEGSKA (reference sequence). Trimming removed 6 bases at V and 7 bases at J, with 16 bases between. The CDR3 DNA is TGCAGTGCAACCCACGGGACGAATAATGAGCAGTTCTTC. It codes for CSATHGTNNEQFF.

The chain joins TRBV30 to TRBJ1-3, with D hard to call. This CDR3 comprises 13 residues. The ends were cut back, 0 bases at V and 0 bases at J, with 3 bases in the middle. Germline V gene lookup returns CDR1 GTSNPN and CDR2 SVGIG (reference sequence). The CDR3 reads CAWSVLSGNTIYF. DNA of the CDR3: TGTGCCTGGAGTGTACTCTCTGGAAACACCATATATTTT.

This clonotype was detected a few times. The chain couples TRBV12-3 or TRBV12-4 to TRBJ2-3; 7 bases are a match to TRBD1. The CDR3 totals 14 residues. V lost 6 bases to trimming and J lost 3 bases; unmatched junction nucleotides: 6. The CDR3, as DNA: TGTGCCAGCAGACAGCGACAGGGTACAGATACGCAGTATTTT. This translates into CASRQRQGTDTQYF.

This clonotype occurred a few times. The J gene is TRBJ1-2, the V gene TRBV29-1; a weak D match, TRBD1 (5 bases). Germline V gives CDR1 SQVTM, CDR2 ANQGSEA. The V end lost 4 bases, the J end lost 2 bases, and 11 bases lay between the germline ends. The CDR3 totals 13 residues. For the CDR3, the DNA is TGCAGCGTTGGGGCCGGGACCAACTATGGCTACACCTTC. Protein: CSVGAGTNYGYTF.

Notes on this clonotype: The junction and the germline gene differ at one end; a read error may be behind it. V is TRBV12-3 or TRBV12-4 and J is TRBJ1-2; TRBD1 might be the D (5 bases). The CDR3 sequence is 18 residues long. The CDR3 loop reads CARSRGLEGSGSGYGYTF. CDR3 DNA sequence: TGTGCCCGCAGTCGGGGTCTCGAGGGGTCGGGATCGGGCTATGGCTACACCTTC.

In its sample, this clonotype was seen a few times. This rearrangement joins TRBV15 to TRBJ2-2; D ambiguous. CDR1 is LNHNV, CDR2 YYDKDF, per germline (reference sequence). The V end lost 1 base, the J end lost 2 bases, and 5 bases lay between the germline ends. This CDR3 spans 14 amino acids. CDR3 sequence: CATSRGGNTGELFF. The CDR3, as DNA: TGTGCCACCAGCAGAGGGGGAAACACCGGGGAGCTGTTTTTT.

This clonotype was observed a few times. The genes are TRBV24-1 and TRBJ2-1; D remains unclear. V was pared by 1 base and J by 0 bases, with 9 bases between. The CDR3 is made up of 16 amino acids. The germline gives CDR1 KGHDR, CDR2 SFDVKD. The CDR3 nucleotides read TGTGCCACCAGTGATTTAAATCCGAGCTCCTACAATGAGCAGTTCTTC. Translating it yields CATSDLNPSSYNEQFF.

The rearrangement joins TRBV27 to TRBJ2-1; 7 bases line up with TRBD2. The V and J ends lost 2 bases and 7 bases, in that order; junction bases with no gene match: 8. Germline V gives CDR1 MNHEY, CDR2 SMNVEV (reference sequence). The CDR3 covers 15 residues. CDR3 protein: CASSLRAGVGNEQFF. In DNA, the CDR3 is TGTGCCAGCAGTTTAAGGGCGGGGGTGGGTAATGAGCAGTTCTTC.

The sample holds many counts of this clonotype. CDR3 amino acids: CASSYEGTDTQYF. CDR3 DNA: TGTGCCAGCAGTTACGAGGGGACAGATACGCAGTATTTT. The chain employs TRBV12-3 or TRBV12-4 and TRBJ2-3; D may match TRBD1 or TRBD2 (5 bases each). Trimming pared 4 bases from V and 3 bases from J, leaving 8 bases between. The CDR3 sequence is 13 residues long.

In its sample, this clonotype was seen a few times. This CDR3 is CATSPQVAGVYNEQFF. CDR3 nucleotide sequence: TGTGCCACCAGCCCCCAGGTGGCGGGAGTCTACAATGAGCAGTTCTTC. The chain uses TRBV24-1 and TRBJ2-1; 7 nucleotides align to TRBD2. The CDR3 is made up of 16 amino acids. V lost 7 bases to trimming and J lost 3 bases; unmatched junction nucleotides: 11. CDR1 is KGHDR, CDR2 SFDVKD, per germline.

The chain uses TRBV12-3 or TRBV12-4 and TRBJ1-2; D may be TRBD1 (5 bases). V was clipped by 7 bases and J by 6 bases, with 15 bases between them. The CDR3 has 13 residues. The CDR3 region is CASTLRGTDGYTF. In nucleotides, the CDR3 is TGTGCCAGCACTCTGAGGGGAACGGATGGCTACACCTTC.

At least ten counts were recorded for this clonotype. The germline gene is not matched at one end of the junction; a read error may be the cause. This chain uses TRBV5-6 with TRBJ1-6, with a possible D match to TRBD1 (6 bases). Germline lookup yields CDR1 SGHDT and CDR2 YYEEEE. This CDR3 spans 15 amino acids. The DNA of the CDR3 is TGCGCCAGCAGCCCAAGAGGGGGGCATAATTCACCCCTCCACTTT. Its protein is CASSPRGGHNSPLHF. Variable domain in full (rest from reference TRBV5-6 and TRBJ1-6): DAGVTQSPTHLIKTRGQQVTLRCSPKSGHDTVSWYQQALGQGPQFIFQYYEEEERQRGNFPDRFSGHQFPNYSSELNVNALLLGDSALYLCASSPRGGHNSPLHFGNGTRLTVT.

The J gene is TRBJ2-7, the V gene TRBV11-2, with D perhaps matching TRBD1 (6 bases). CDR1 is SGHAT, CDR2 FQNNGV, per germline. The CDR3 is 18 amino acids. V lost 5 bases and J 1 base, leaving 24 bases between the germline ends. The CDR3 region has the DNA TGTGCCAGCAGCCGATACCCGGGGTGGGCAGGGGTATCCTACGAGCAGTACTTC. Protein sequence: CASSRYPGWAGVSYEQYF.

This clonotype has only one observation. The CDR3 loop is CAWSVPGYGKQFF. CDR3 coding DNA: TGTGCCTGGAGTGTACCTGGCTACGGAAAGCAGTTCTTC. The rearrangement links TRBV30 to TRBJ2-1; D not resolved. V lost 0 bases and J lost 11, with 14 bases in between. Germline CDR1 reads GTSNPN; CDR2 reads SVGIG (reference sequence). The CDR3 sequence is 13 residues long.

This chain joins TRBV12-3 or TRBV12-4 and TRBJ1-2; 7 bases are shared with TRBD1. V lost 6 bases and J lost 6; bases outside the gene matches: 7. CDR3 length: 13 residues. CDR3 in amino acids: CASSTTGRDGYTF. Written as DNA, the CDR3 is TGTGCCAGCAGCACGACAGGGAGAGATGGCTACACCTTC.

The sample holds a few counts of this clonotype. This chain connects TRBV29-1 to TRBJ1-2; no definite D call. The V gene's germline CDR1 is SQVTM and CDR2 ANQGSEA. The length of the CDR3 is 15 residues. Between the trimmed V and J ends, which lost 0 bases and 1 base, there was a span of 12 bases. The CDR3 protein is CSVEDLALGNYGYTF. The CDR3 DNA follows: TGCAGCGTTGAAGATTTAGCACTGGGTAACTATGGCTACACCTTC.

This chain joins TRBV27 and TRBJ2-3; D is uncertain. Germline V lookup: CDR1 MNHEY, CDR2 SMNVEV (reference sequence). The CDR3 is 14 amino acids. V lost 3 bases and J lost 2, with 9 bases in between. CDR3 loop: CASSFSDPTDTQYF. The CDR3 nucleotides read TGTGCCAGCAGTTTCTCAGACCCCACAGATACGCAGTATTTT.

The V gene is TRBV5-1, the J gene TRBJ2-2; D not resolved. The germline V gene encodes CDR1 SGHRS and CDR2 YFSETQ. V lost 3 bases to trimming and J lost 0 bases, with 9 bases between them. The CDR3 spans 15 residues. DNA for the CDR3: TGCGCCAGCAGCTCTGGACCGTCGAACACCGGGGAGCTGTTTTTT. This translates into CASSSGPSNTGELFF.

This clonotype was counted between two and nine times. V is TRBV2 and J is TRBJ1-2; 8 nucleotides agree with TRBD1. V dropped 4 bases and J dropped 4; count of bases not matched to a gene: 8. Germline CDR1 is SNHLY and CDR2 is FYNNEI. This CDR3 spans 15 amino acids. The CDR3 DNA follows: TGTGCCAGCAGTGGACAGGGGTTAAAGGGCTATGGCTACACCTTC. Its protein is CASSGQGLKGYGYTF.

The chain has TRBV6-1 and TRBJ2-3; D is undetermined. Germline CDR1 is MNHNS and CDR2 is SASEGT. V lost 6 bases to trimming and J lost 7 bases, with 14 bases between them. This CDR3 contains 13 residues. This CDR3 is CASSRLGAYTQYF. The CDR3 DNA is TGTGCCAGCAGCCGCCTGGGCGCTTATACGCAGTATTTT.